These 25 T cell receptor beta chains originate from one sample sequenced in a study of shared clonotypes between healthy human individuals. The assay was immunoSEQ multiplex PCR, and TCRdb's table has in-frame clones only and misses some. Altogether 1,500,000 or so clones are present, roughly 96% being singletons, with the ten largest covering approximately 1%. The source material was naive CD4+ T cells sorted from blood. Documented subset: CD45RA+ positively selected. Source of these receptors: a man aged 30 to 45 in good health.

The chain is built from TRBV11-2 and TRBJ2-3; 14 bases agree with TRBD2. Germline V CDR1 and CDR2: SGHAT, FQNNGV. CDR3 length: 18 amino acids. Losses at the gene ends were 3 bases for V and 4 bases for J; bases not matched to a gene: 9. The CDR3 DNA reads TGTGCCAGCAGCTTTATCCCCGGGACTAGCGGGAGAGCAGATACGCAGTATTTT. It translates to CASSFIPGTSGRADTQYF.

J is TRBJ2-4 and V is TRBV4-3; no clear D. Germline V gives CDR1 LGHNA, CDR2 YSLEER. V was shortened by 3 bases and J by 1 base, with 10 bases between the two germline ends. CDR3 size: 15 residues. The CDR3 protein is CASSQERVAKNIQYF. CDR3 bases: TGCGCCAGCAGCCAGGAAAGGGTTGCCAAAAACATTCAGTACTTC.

The chain links TRBV5-1 to TRBJ2-1, with TRBD2 matching 15 bases. The V and J ends lost 0 bases and 0 bases, in that order; junction bases with no gene match: 10. The CDR3 has 21 residues. From germline, CDR1 is SGHRS and CDR2 YFSETQ. In DNA form, the CDR3 reads TGCGCCAGCAGCTTGGAACGGTCTGGACTAGCGGGAGGGAGCTCCTACAATGAGCAGTTCTTC. It encodes CASSLERSGLAGGSSYNEQFF.

The rearrangement links TRBV7-8 to TRBJ2-7; no reliable D call. The germline V gene encodes CDR1 SGHVS and CDR2 FQNEAQ. V lost 5 bases and J 4 bases, leaving 21 bases between the germline ends. The CDR3 is 16 amino acids. Here the CDR3 reads CASSPSVLGIPYEQYF. DNA of the CDR3: TGTGCCAGCAGCCCCTCGGTTTTGGGCATTCCATACGAGCAGTACTTC.

This rearrangement joins TRBV6-4 to TRBJ2-1; D is uncertain. CDR1 and CDR2 (germline): MRHNA, SNTAGT. The CDR3 is made up of 13 amino acids. Deletions cut 5 bases from V and 4 bases from J, with 9 bases between. CDR3 nucleotide sequence: TGTGCCAGCAGTTCGACTGGGTACAATGAGCAGTTCTTC. Translation gives CASSSTGYNEQFF.

On this clone: Other DNA sequences in the sample encode the same CDR3. The chain is built from TRBV7-8 and TRBJ2-1; no reliable D call. V lost 3 bases, J lost 5 bases, and 2 bases lay in between. The V gene's germline CDR1 is SGHVS and CDR2 FQNEAQ. The CDR3 length is 11 residues. The CDR3 spells CASSLNNEQFF. In nucleotides, the CDR3 is TGTGCCAGCAGCTTGAACAATGAGCAGTTCTTC.

On this clone itself: The same CDR3 arises from other DNA sequences in this sample as well. The chain carries TRBV29-1 and TRBJ2-1; D is perhaps TRBD1 or TRBD2 (5 bases each). The CDR3 extends over 11 amino acids. V lost 4 bases and J lost 4, with 5 bases in between. Germline CDR1 reads SQVTM; CDR2 reads ANQGSEA. The CDR3 spells CSVGGYNEQFF. DNA for the CDR3: TGCAGCGTTGGGGGGTACAATGAGCAGTTCTTC.

This chain uses TRBV5-1 with TRBJ1-3; D is uncertain. The V gene lost 2 bases and the J gene lost 0 bases, with 9 bases spanning the gap. The CDR3 length is 15 residues. Germline V gene lookup returns CDR1 SGHRS and CDR2 YFSETQ. CDR3 in amino acids: CASSFGPRSGNTIYF. The CDR3, as DNA: TGCGCCAGCAGCTTCGGCCCCCGCTCTGGAAACACCATATATTTT.

The chain joins TRBV6-6 to TRBJ2-1; 11 nucleotides align to TRBD2. Per germline, CDR1 MNHNY and CDR2 SVGAGI (reference sequence). The CDR3 has 15 amino acids. The trim removed 7 bases at V and 6 bases at J, leaving 8 bases unmatched. The chain's CDR3 is CASTLTSGSRNEQFF. Here the CDR3 DNA reads TGTGCCAGCACTCTAACTAGCGGGAGTCGCAATGAGCAGTTCTTC.

This chain links TRBV29-1 with TRBJ2-3; D is unclear. Germline V gene sequence: CDR1 SQVTM, CDR2 ANQGSEA. V shed 7 bases and J shed 3 bases, with 20 bases lying between them. The CDR3 has 15 amino acids. In DNA, the CDR3 is TGCAGCGCGTCGCCCTCTGGGGTCGGGACAGATACGCAGTATTTT. Residues: CSASPSGVGTDTQYF.

The rearrangement joins TRBV5-1 to TRBJ2-7; D may be TRBD1 (6 bases). V was cut by 4 bases and J by 2 bases, with 13 bases left in between. CDR3 size: 14 residues. Germline V CDR1 and CDR2: SGHRS, YFSETQ. The CDR3 sequence is CASSVQGTPYEQYF. The CDR3 coding sequence is TGCGCCAGCAGCGTACAGGGTACCCCCTACGAGCAGTACTTC. Together with reference TRBV5-1 and TRBJ2-7, the CDR3 gives the full variable domain: KAGVTQTPRYLIKTRGQQVTLSCSPISGHRSVSWYQQTPGQGLQFLFEYFSETQRNKGNFPGRFSGRQFSNSRSEMNVSTLELGDSALYLCASSVQGTPYEQYFGPGTRLTVT.

The chain carries TRBV11-3 and TRBJ2-1, with D possibly being TRBD2 (5 bases). The germline V and J ends were trimmed by 1 base and 7 bases, with 8 bases remaining between them. There are 13 residues in the CDR3. Germline assignment: CDR1 SGHNT and CDR2 YENEEA. DNA of the CDR3: TGTGCCAGCAGCTTAGGAGGGCTGAATGAGCAGTTCTTC. Translating gives CASSLGGLNEQFF.

V is TRBV10-2 and J is TRBJ2-6; D ambiguous. The CDR3 runs to 14 residues. With 7 bases removed from V and 5 bases from J, the gap between germline ends came to 12 bases. Germline V gene sequence: CDR1 WSHSY, CDR2 SAAADI. The CDR3 spells CASKGALRANVLTF. In DNA, the CDR3 is TGCGCCAGCAAGGGTGCCCTTCGGGCCAACGTCCTGACTTTC.

The gene calls are TRBV6-1 and TRBJ1-2, with unresolved D. CDR1 is MNHNS, CDR2 SASEGT, per germline. This CDR3 spans 17 amino acids. The ends were cut back, 4 bases at V and 2 bases at J, with 20 bases in the middle. CDR3 protein: CASSVARVGQTNYGYTF. The DNA of the CDR3 is TGTGCCAGCAGTGTCGCCCGGGTCGGTCAAACGAACTATGGCTACACCTTC.

V usage is TRBV27 and J usage is TRBJ2-3; D is perhaps TRBD1 or TRBD2 (5 bases each). V was pared by 2 bases and J by 5 bases, with 8 bases between. The CDR3 runs 13 residues. Germline V gene data show CDR1 as MNHEY and CDR2 as SMNVEV (reference sequence). CDR3 bases: TGTGCCAGCAGTTTAATGGGGGAAGATACGCAGTATTTT. This sequence encodes CASSLMGEDTQYF.

The chain joins TRBV28 to TRBJ2-1; TRBD2 matches 7 bases. CDR3 length: 15 residues. V shed 8 bases, J shed 8 bases, and the junction held 15 bases outside the gene matches. Germline CDR1 MDHEN, CDR2 SYDVKM. In DNA, the CDR3 is TGTGCCAGCGCGACGGCGGGAGTTAGGGGCGATGAGCAGTTCTTC. Its translation is CASATAGVRGDEQFF.

This chain connects TRBV29-1 to TRBJ2-7; 12 bases match TRBD2. CDR3 length: 17 amino acids. With 1 base clipped from V and 2 bases from J, the junction kept 9 bases outside the gene matches. Germline loops: CDR1 SQVTM, CDR2 ANQGSEA. CDR3 sequence (DNA): TGCAGCGTTGAAGGTTGGCTAGCGGGAGGGACTACCTACGAGCAGTACTTC. Translating it yields CSVEGWLAGGTTYEQYF.

V is TRBV27 and J is TRBJ1-1; 9 positions match TRBD1. The CDR3 extends over 14 amino acids. After removal of 4 bases from V and 0 bases from J, the junction contained 0 bases not matched to a gene. CDR1 is MNHEY, CDR2 SMNVEV, per germline (reference sequence). The CDR3 DNA sequence: TGTGCCAGCAGTTGGGACAGGGTGAACACTGAAGCTTTCTTT. Protein: CASSWDRVNTEAFF.

The chain is built from TRBV6-1 and TRBJ2-7; D gene ambiguous. V lost 7 bases to trimming and J lost 0 bases, with 13 bases between them. The CDR3 sequence is 14 residues long. The germline V gene encodes CDR1 MNHNS and CDR2 SASEGT. DNA of the CDR3: TGTGCCAGCAAAGAGGAGCCAAGCTCCTACGAGCAGTACTTC. Amino acid sequence: CASKEEPSSYEQYF.

This clone was detected only a few times. The chain has TRBV6-5 and TRBJ2-5; 8 positions agree with TRBD1. CDR3 length: 15 residues. The V gene end was trimmed by 3 bases and the J gene end by 5 bases; junction bases not matched to a gene: 8. Per germline, CDR1 MNHEY and CDR2 SVGAGI. CDR3 protein: CASSYRTGGQETQYF. CDR3 DNA: TGTGCCAGCAGTTATCGAACAGGGGGTCAGGAGACCCAGTACTTC.

The rearrangement joins TRBV4-2 to TRBJ2-7; D possibly corresponds to TRBD2 (5 bases). Trimming cost V 1 base and J 2 bases, with 6 bases left between them. Germline values: CDR1 LGHNA, CDR2 YNFKEQ. The CDR3 consists of 13 residues. CDR3 amino acids: CASSQAGTYEQYF. CDR3 sequence (DNA): TGTGCCAGCAGCCAAGCCGGGACCTACGAGCAGTACTTC.

The rearrangement uses TRBV6-1 and TRBJ2-5; maybe TRBD1 (5 bases). Trimming left V 5 bases short and J 5 bases short, with 18 bases between. The CDR3 has 15 amino acids. Germline CDR1 reads MNHNS; CDR2 reads SASEGT. Here the CDR3 DNA reads TGTGCCAGCAGTTTCCGACAGACCCATGGGGAGACCCAGTACTTC. Translation: CASSFRQTHGETQYF.

The chain recombines TRBV5-5 with TRBJ1-5; 7 nucleotides align to TRBD1. From germline, CDR1 is SGHKS and CDR2 YYEKEE (reference sequence). This CDR3 is built from 16 residues. After removal of 4 bases from V and 3 bases from J, the junction contained 10 bases not matched to a gene. In DNA form, the CDR3 reads TGTGCCAGCAGCAGGGATGGGACAGCGAACAATCAGCCCCAGCATTTT. This codes for CASSRDGTANNQPQHF.

This clone appeared once. The chain carries TRBV5-1 and TRBJ2-3; 8 bases align to TRBD1. The junction had 4 bases not matched to a gene; V was cut back by 3 bases and J by 1 base. Germline CDR1 reads SGHRS; CDR2 reads YFSETQ. This CDR3 contains 15 residues. The CDR3 loop reads CASSSMTGGTDTQYF. The CDR3 nucleotides are TGCGCCAGCAGCTCAATGACAGGGGGCACAGATACGCAGTATTTT.

The genes are TRBV7-2 and TRBJ2-3; 7 bases agree with TRBD2. The CDR3 runs 15 residues. Trimming took 1 base from V and 4 from J; bases not matched to a gene: 5. Germline loops: CDR1 SGHTA, CDR2 FQGNSA. The CDR3 DNA is TGTGCCAGCAGCTTAGGAGAGGCGGGGGCAGATACGCAGTATTTT. Protein: CASSLGEAGADTQYF.